These 9 T cell receptor beta chains came from one sample sequenced in a study of technical replicates of blood from a handful of donors. Clones were sequenced by immunoSEQ multiplex PCR, and TCRdb holds only the in-frame ones, with some missing. The data show about 53,000 clones, roughly 84% seen once. The sequencing input was PBMCs. The origin of the receptors is a human donor in good health. Some clones in this sample may be carry-over from other donors' samples.

This rearrangement joins TRBV9 to TRBJ2-3; maybe TRBD1 (6 bases). Per the germline V gene, CDR1 is SGDLS and CDR2 is YYNGEE. V lost 3 bases and J lost 3, with 11 bases in between. The CDR3 spans 14 residues. The CDR3: CASSEGGRTDTQYF. Written as DNA, the CDR3 is TGTGCCAGCAGCGAAGGGGGACGAACAGATACGCAGTATTTT.

This sequence joins TRBV29-1 and TRBJ1-2, with D maybe TRBD1 (6 bases). This CDR3 has 13 amino acids. Germline lookup yields CDR1 SQVTM and CDR2 ANQGSEA. Trimming left V 1 base short and J 5 bases short, with 11 bases between. The CDR3 nucleotides are TGCAGCGTTGAAGGAACAGGGTTTTATGGCTACACCTTC. This encodes CSVEGTGFYGYTF.

V usage is TRBV7-9 and J usage is TRBJ2-7; 7 bases are a match to TRBD1. V was clipped by 7 bases and J by 2 bases; unmatched bases: 8. This CDR3 contains 14 residues. Germline V lookup: CDR1 SEHNR, CDR2 FQNEAQ (reference sequence). The DNA for the CDR3 is TGTGCCAGCACTACCCGGGACAGTCCCTACGAGCAGTACTTC. Its protein is CASTTRDSPYEQYF.

The chain combines TRBV7-3 with TRBJ2-1, with 10 bases fitting TRBD2. The CDR3 loop spans 17 amino acids. Germline-derived CDR1 and CDR2 are SGHTA and FQGTGA. V lost 6 bases to trimming and J lost 0 bases; unmatched junction nucleotides: 8. The chain's CDR3 is CASSSLAGVTSYNEQFF. DNA of the CDR3: TGTGCCAGCAGTTCCCTAGCGGGAGTCACCTCCTACAATGAGCAGTTCTTC. The whole variable domain, remainder taken from reference TRBV7-3 and TRBJ2-1, is GAGVSQTPSNKVTEKGKYVELRCDPISGHTALYWYRQSLGQGPEFLIYFQGTGAADDSGLPNDRFFAVRPEGSVSTLKIQRTERGDSAVYLCASSSLAGVTSYNEQFFGPGTRLTVL.

The CDR3 reads CASSLYGTSGTKYEQYF. CDR3 DNA sequence: TGCGCCAGCAGCTTGTACGGGACTAGCGGAACCAAATACGAGCAGTACTTC. This sequence joins TRBV5-1 and TRBJ2-7, with 11 bases identical to TRBD2. V lost 1 base and J lost 4; bases outside the gene matches: 10. Per germline, CDR1 SGHRS and CDR2 YFSETQ. This CDR3 region has 17 residues.

The V and J genes are TRBV6-1 and TRBJ1-4; 8 bases are shared with TRBD1. This CDR3 contains 14 residues. Per germline, CDR1 MNHNS and CDR2 SASEGT. The ends lost 5 bases at V and 4 bases at J; junction bases unmatched: 3. CDR3 amino acids: CASSPGGFNEKLFF. DNA for the CDR3: TGTGCCAGCAGTCCAGGGGGCTTTAATGAAAAACTGTTTTTT.

V usage is TRBV5-1 and J usage is TRBJ2-3, with D possibly TRBD2 on 6 matching bases. There are 15 residues in the CDR3. CDR1 is SGHRS, CDR2 YFSETQ, per germline. Trimming removed 0 bases at V and 1 base at J, with 9 bases between. CDR3 loop: CASSLAGLGTDTQYF. The DNA of the CDR3 is TGCGCCAGCAGCTTGGCGGGACTCGGCACAGATACGCAGTATTTT.

V usage is TRBV5-1 and J usage is TRBJ2-5; tentatively, D is TRBD2 (7 bases). V dropped 3 bases and J dropped 5 bases, with 11 bases sitting between them. CDR1 is SGHRS, CDR2 YFSETQ, per germline. CDR3 length: 13 residues. CDR3 bases: TGCGCCAGCAGCTCGCGGGGGCGGGAGACCCAGTACTTC. It translates to CASSSRGRETQYF. The full variable domain, in which reference TRBV5-1 and TRBJ2-5 provide the parts outside the CDR3, is KAGVTQTPRYLIKTRGQQVTLSCSPISGHRSVSWYQQTPGQGLQFLFEYFSETQRNKGNFPGRFSGRQFSNSRSEMNVSTLELGDSALYLCASSSRGRETQYFGPGTRLLVL.

This chain links TRBV11-2 with TRBJ2-3, with 11 bases that match TRBD2. The CDR3 is made up of 19 amino acids. The germline gives CDR1 SGHAT, CDR2 FQNNGV. V shed 4 bases and J 1 base; nucleotides not matched to a gene: 13. In nucleotides, the CDR3 is TGTGCCAGCAGCTGGAGTTTTAGCGGGAGGGTGAGGGGCACAGATACGCAGTATTTT. It encodes CASSWSFSGRVRGTDTQYF.